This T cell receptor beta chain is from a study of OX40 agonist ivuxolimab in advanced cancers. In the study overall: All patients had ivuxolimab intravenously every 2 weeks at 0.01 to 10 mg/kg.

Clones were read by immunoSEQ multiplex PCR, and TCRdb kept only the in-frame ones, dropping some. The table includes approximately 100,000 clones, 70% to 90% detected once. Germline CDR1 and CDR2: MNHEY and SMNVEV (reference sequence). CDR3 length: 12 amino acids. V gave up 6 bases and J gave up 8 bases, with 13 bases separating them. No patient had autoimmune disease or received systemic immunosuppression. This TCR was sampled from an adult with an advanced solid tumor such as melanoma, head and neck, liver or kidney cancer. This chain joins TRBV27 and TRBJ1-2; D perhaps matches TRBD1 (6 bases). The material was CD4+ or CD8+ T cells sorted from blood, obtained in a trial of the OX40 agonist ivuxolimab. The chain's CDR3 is CASRSSGEGYTF. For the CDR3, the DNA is TGTGCCAGCAGGTCCTCAGGGGAGGGCTACACCTTC.